The 6 T cell receptor beta chains below come from one sample, sequenced in a study of T-cell memory formation after mild COVID-19. Each CDR3 protein gets one entry after TCRdb re-called the 5' RACE reads with MiXCR. The sample holds around 200,000 distinct CDR3 sequences, roughly 10% seen once. Sequencing input: PBMCs or a T cell subset sorted from them (not recorded which). These receptors originate from a man between 18 and 35 years old who had mild COVID-19 (a few samples of this study predate the infection). Cell type and time point are not known.

The rearrangement uses TRBV3-1 and TRBJ1-1, with D possibly matching TRBD1 (5 bases). V gave up 4 bases and J gave up 1 base, with 22 bases separating them. Germline CDR1 reads LGHDT; CDR2 reads YNNKEL (reference sequence). CDR3 length: 18 residues. CDR3 amino acids: CASSRSRGIMGPNTEAFF. The DNA for the CDR3 is TGTGCCAGCAGCCGCAGCCGGGGAATCATGGGACCGAACACTGAAGCTTTCTTT.

V gene TRBV15 combines with J gene TRBJ2-5, with D perhaps assigned TRBD1 or TRBD2 (6 bases each). CDR1 is LNHNV, CDR2 YYDKDF, per germline (reference sequence). The CDR3 consists of 16 residues. Trimming took 1 base from V and 2 from J, leaving 14 bases between them. CDR3 in amino acids: CATSRGGAELQETQYF. In nucleotides, the CDR3 is TGTGCCACCAGCAGAGGGGGGGCCGAGTTACAAGAGACCCAGTACTTC.

This clonotype has only a few counts. The V gene is TRBV5-6, the J gene TRBJ2-3; TRBD2 matches at 13 bases. The CDR3 extends over 15 amino acids. V trimming: 4 bases; J trimming: 6 bases; junction bases outside the gene matches: 5. Germline CDR1 and CDR2: SGHDT and YYEEEE. The CDR3 DNA follows: TGTGCCAGCAGCAAGGGACTAGCGGGGTGGGATACGCAGTATTTT. Its translation is CASSKGLAGWDTQYF.

In this sample, this clonotype turned up a few times. DNA for the CDR3: TGCGCCAGCAGCGTTAGGGGGCCCTACGAGCAGTACTTC. It is translated as CASSVRGPYEQYF. The chain combines TRBV5-1 with TRBJ2-7; 7 bases line up with TRBD1. J was trimmed by 2 bases and V by 4 bases; bases with no gene match: 3. The CDR3 loop spans 13 amino acids. CDR1 is SGHRS, CDR2 YFSETQ, per germline.

This chain uses TRBV12-3 or TRBV12-4 with TRBJ2-1, with 8 positions matching TRBD1. The CDR3 is made up of 15 amino acids. Germline trimming cut 3 bases from V and 5 bases from J; bases unmatched to any gene: 6. In nucleotides, the CDR3 is TGTGCCAGCAGTTTCTTACAGGGGGTGGACAATGAGCAGTTCTTC. Its protein product is CASSFLQGVDNEQFF.

The rearrangement joins TRBV7-9 to TRBJ2-7, with TRBD1 matching 8 bases. This CDR3 comprises 13 residues. The J segment lost 5 bases and the V segment lost 4 bases, leaving 4 bases of the junction unmatched. CDR1 and CDR2 from the germline V gene are SEHNR and FQNEAQ (reference sequence). The CDR3 loop is CASSSGGKDEQYF. The CDR3 DNA reads as TGTGCCAGCAGCTCAGGGGGCAAGGACGAGCAGTACTTC. Variable domain in full (rest from reference TRBV7-9 and TRBJ2-7): DTGVSQNPRHKITKRGQNVTFRCDPISEHNRLYWYRQTLGQGPEFLTYFQNEAQLEKSRLLSDRFSAERPKGSFSTLEIQRTEQGDSAMYLCASSSGGKDEQYFGPGTRLTVT.